This TCR beta chain came from a study of blood T cells in healthy people across ages. A few counts support this clonotype. V gave up 1 base and J gave up 4 bases, with 10 bases separating them. CDR3 length: 14 residues. Germline V gives CDR1 MDHEN, CDR2 SYDVKM. Combining a sample-barcoded 5' primer with a J-beta primer mix, a second PCR ran for roughly 6 to 12 cycles. TCRdb re-called the 5' RACE reads through MiXCR, storing one row per CDR3 protein. The sample includes more than 550,000 distinct CDR3 sequences, 22% of them seen just once. The origin of this receptor is a man in his sixties or seventies in good health. The sequenced material came from blood. The chain uses TRBV28 and TRBJ2-5; maybe TRBD2 (6 bases). The CDR3 sequence: CASSLSTGVETQYF. For the CDR3, the DNA is TGTGCCAGCAGTTTATCGACGGGAGTAGAGACCCAGTACTTC.